This T cell receptor (beta chain) derives from a study of T cell responses to AZD1222 COVID-19 vaccine. Profiling relied on immunoSEQ multiplex PCR, and the TCRdb table lists in-frame clones only, not all of them. The table lists tens of thousands of clones, roughly 90% of them singletons. The germline gives CDR1 MDHEN, CDR2 SYDVKM. This CDR3 is built from 15 residues. Trimming cost V 5 bases and J 3 bases; bases outside gene matches: 8. This clone was recorded only once. Pooling covered second doses at about 4 or about 12 weeks. Sequencing was performed on peripheral blood, taken 28 days after the second AZD1222 dose. The clonotype was recovered from an adult who received the AZD1222 COVID-19 vaccine. The gene calls are TRBV28 and TRBJ1-1, with 8 bases fitting TRBD1. Written as DNA, the CDR3 is TGTGCCAGCAGTCCGATGACAGGGGAGTACACTGAAGCTTTCTTT. It translates to CASSPMTGEYTEAFF.